This T cell receptor beta chain was captured by sequencing in a study of cytomegalovirus exposure and HLA in healthy donors. Use of 60 Vbeta and 13 Jbeta primers characterized the PCR. The repertoire was sequenced with immunoSEQ multiplex PCR; TCRdb's copy has only in-frame clones and lacks some. This sample carries about 120,000 clones, roughly 79% of them seen once, and the ten largest clones take roughly 3.9%. Study results and limitations: In a later analysis, V- and J-gene trimming of beta chains associated with a DCLRE1C missense variant, replicated independently. The records held CMV serostatus as the only immune exposure information.

Remarks on this clone: Its antigen is currently unknown.

The CDR3 covers 10 residues. Germline loops: CDR1 SQVTM, CDR2 ANQGSEA. V lost 6 bases and J 12 bases, leaving 12 bases between the germline ends. This clonotype was sampled from a woman aged 25 to 39 in good health and CMV-seronegative. The sequenced sample consisted of PBMCs. The chain joins TRBV29-1 to TRBJ2-1; weak D call: TRBD2 (6 bases). The CDR3 DNA is TGCAGCGTGTTGGAGGGCGGGCAGTTCTTC. It yields the protein CSVLEGGQFF.